The clone carrying this T cell receptor beta chain was observed a handful of times. Antigen: not known. Trimming took off 7 bases at V and 5 bases at J, with 17 bases between the two ends. This CDR3 has 14 amino acids. CDR1 and CDR2 from the germline V gene are MDHEN and SYDVKM. The sample is drawn from a study of shared clonotypes between healthy human individuals. Study results and limitations: Donor clonotype sharing was expected to depend on sequencing depth.

Generated by immunoSEQ multiplex PCR, the TCRdb table keeps only in-frame clones and is missing some. The data show about 510,000 clones, with 60% to 80% seen just once and around 13% held by the top ten. Input material: PBMCs. The clonotype originates from a woman aged 35 to 49 in good health. Some clones in this sample may be carry-over from other donors' samples. This chain uses TRBV28 with TRBJ1-1, with D maybe TRBD1 (6 bases). The CDR3 region is CASTPHDRTTEAFF. CDR3 bases: TGTGCCAGCACTCCCCACGACAGGACAACTGAAGCTTTCTTT.